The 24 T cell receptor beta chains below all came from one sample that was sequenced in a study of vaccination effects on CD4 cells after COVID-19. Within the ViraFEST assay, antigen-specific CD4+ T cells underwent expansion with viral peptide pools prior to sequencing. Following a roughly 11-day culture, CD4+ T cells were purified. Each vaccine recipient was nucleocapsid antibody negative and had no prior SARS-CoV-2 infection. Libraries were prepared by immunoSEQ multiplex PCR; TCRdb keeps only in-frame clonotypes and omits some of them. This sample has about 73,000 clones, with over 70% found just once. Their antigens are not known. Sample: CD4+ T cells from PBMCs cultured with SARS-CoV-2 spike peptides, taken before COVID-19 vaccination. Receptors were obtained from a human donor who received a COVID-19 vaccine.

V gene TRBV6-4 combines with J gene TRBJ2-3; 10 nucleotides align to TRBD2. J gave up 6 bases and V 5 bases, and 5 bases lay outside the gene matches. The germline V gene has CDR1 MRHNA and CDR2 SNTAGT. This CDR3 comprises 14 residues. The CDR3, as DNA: TGTGCCAGCAGTACTAGCGGGGAGCGGGATACGCAGTATTTT. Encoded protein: CASSTSGERDTQYF.

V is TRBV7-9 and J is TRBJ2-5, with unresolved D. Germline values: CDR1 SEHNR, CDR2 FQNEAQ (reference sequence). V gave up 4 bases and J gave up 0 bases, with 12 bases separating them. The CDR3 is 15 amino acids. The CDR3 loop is CASSSLGGYQETQYF. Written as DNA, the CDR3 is TGTGCCAGCAGCTCCCTGGGCGGTTACCAAGAGACCCAGTACTTC.

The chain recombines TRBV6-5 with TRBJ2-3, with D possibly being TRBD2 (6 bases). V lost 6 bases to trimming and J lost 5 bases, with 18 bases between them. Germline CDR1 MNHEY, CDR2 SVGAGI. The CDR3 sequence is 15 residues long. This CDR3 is CASRKDGWRGDTQYF. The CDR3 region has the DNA TGTGCCAGCAGAAAGGACGGTTGGCGGGGAGATACGCAGTATTTT.

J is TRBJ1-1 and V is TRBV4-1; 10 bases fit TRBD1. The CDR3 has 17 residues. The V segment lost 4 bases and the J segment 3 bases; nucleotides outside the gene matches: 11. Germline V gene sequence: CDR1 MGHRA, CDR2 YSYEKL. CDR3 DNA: TGCGCCAGCAGCCGGAGGGAGGGGGGACAGGGGTACACTGAAGCTTTCTTT. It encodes CASSRREGGQGYTEAFF.

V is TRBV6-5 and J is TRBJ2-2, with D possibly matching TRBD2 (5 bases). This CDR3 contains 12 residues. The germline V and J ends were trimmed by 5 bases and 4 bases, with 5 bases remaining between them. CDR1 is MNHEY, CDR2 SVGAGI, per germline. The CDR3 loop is CASSRGTGELFF. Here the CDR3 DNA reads TGTGCCAGCAGTCGGGGCACCGGGGAGCTGTTTTTT.

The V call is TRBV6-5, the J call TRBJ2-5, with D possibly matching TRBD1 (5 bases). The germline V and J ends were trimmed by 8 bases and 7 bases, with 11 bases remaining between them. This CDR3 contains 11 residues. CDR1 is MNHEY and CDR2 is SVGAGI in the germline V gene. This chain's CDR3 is CASALRGTQYF. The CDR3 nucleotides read TGTGCCAGCGCCCTAAGGGGGACCCAGTACTTC.

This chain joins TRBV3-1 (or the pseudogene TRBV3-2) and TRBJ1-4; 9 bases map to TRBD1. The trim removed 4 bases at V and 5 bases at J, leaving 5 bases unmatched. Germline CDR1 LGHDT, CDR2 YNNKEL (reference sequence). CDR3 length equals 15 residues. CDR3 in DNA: TGTGCCAGCAGCCCTTCGACAGGGGGGAATGAAAAACTGTTTTTT. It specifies CASSPSTGGNEKLFF.

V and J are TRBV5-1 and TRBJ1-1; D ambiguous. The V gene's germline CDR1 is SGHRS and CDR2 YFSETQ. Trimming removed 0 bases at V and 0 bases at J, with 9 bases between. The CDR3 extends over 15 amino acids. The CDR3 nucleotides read TGCGCCAGCAGCTTGGCCGCGGGTATGAACACTGAAGCTTTCTTT. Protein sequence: CASSLAAGMNTEAFF.

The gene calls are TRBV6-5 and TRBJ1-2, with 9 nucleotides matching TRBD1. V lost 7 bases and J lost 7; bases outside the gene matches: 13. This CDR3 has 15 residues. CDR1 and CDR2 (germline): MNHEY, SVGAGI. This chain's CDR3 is CASTMDRGPVSGYTF. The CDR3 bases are TGTGCCAGCACTATGGACAGGGGCCCTGTAAGTGGCTACACCTTC.

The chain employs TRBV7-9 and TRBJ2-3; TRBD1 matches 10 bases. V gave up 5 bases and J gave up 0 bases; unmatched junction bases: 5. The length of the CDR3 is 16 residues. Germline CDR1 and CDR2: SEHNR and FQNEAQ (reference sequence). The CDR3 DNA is TGTGCCAGCAGCCAGGGACAGGGGCATAGCACAGATACGCAGTATTTT. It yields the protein CASSQGQGHSTDTQYF.

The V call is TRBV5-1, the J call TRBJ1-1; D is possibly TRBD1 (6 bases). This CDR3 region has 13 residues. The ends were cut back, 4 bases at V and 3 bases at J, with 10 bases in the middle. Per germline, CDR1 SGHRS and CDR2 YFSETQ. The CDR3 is CASSVDSYTEAFF. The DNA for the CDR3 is TGCGCCAGCAGCGTGGACAGTTACACTGAAGCTTTCTTT.

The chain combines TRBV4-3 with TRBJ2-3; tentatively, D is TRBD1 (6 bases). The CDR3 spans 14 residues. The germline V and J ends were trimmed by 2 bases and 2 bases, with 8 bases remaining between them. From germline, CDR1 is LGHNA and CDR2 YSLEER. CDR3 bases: TGCGCCAGCAGCCAAACAGGGATCACAGATACGCAGTATTTT. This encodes CASSQTGITDTQYF.

CDR3 DNA: TGTGCCAGCAGTTATGGTGGTAGCAATCAGCCCCAGCATTTT. Its protein product is CASSYGGSNQPQHF. V and J are TRBV6-2 or TRBV6-3 and TRBJ1-5; D remains ambiguous. Germline lookup yields CDR1 MNHEY and CDR2 SVGEGT. The CDR3 is 14 residues long. V lost 3 bases and J lost 0, with 6 bases in between.

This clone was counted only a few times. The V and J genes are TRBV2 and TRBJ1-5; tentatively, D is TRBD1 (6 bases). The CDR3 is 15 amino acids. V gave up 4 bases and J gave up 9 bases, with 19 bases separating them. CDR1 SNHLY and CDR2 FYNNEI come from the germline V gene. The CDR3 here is CASSVWQGSVLPQHF. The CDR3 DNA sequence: TGTGCCAGCAGTGTGTGGCAGGGGTCGGTCCTGCCCCAGCATTTT.

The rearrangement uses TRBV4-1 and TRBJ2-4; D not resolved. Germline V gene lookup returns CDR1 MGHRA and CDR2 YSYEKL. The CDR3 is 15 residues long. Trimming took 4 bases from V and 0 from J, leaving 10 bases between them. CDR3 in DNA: TGCGCCAGCAGCCGAGTACCTCTAGCCAAAAACATTCAGTACTTC. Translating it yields CASSRVPLAKNIQYF.

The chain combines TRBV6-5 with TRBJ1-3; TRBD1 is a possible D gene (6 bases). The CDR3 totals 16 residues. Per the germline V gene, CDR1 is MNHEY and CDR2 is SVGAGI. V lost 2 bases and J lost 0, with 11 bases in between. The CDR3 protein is CASSYGRGSSGNTIYF. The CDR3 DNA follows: TGTGCCAGCAGTTACGGCAGGGGCTCCTCTGGAAACACCATATATTTT.

The CDR3, as DNA: TGTGCCAGCAGCTCCGACAACATTTATGGCTACACCTTC. Residues: CASSSDNIYGYTF. The chain uses TRBV5-4 and TRBJ1-2, with no clear D. CDR3 size: 13 residues. Germline-derived CDR1 and CDR2 are SGHNT and YYREEE (reference sequence). Trimming pared 3 bases from V and 5 bases from J, leaving 11 bases between.

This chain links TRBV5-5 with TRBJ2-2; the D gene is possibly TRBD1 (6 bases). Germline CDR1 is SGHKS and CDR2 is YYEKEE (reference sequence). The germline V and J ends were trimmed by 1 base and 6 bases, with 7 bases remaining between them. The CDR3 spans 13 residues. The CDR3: CASSLQGPGELFF. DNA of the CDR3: TGTGCCAGCAGCTTGCAGGGGCCCGGGGAGCTGTTTTTT.

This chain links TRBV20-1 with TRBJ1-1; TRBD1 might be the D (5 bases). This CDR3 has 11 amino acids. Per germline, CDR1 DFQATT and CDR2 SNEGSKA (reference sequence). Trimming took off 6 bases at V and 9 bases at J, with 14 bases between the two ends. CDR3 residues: CSAQVTAKAFF. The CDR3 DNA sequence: TGCAGTGCCCAGGTGACAGCTAAAGCTTTCTTT.

The CDR3 sequence is CASSTGTGNRNTIYF. CDR3 in DNA: TGCGCCAGCAGCACGGGTACAGGGAACAGAAACACCATATATTTT. This chain joins TRBV5-1 and TRBJ1-3; possibly TRBD1 for D (6 bases). CDR1 and CDR2 from the germline V gene are SGHRS and YFSETQ. The CDR3 is 15 amino acids. V lost 4 bases, J lost 5 bases, and 16 bases lay in between.

The chain's CDR3 is CASSSTGIEQFF. The DNA of the CDR3 is TGTGCCAGCAGCTCGACAGGGATTGAGCAGTTCTTC. The chain links TRBV7-2 to TRBJ2-1; 7 bases line up with TRBD1. V trimming: 4 bases; J trimming: 9 bases; junction bases outside the gene matches: 3. This CDR3 region has 12 residues. Germline lookup yields CDR1 SGHTA and CDR2 FQGNSA.

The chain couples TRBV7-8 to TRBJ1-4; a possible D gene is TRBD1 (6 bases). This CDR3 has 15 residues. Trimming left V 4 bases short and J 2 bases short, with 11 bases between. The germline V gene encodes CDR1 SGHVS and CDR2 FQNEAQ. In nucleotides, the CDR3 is TGTGCCAGCAGCTCATGGGGGCTTACTAATGAAAAACTGTTTTTT. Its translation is CASSSWGLTNEKLFF.

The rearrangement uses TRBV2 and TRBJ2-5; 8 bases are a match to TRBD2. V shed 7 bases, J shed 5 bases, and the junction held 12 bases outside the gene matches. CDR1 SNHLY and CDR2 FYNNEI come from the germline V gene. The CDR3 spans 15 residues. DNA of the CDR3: TGTGCCAGCATGCGCCTCGGTTTAGCGGGGGAGACCCAGTACTTC. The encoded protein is CASMRLGLAGETQYF.

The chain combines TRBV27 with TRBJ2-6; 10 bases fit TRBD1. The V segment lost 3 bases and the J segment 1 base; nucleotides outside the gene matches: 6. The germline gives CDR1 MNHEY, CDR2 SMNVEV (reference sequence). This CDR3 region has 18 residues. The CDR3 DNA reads TGTGCCAGCAGTTTTATGACAGGGGGCGCTTCTGGGGCCAACGTCCTGACTTTC. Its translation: CASSFMTGGASGANVLTF.